The rows below give T cell receptor beta chains drawn from one sample of a study of Ad26.COV2.S vaccination and SARS-CoV-2 variants. The repertoire was sequenced with immunoSEQ multiplex PCR; TCRdb's copy has only in-frame clones and lacks some. The table lists around 450,000 clones, about nine tenths of them singletons. Sequencing used peripheral blood, obtained in a trial of Ad26.COV2.S vaccine versus placebo. These receptors originate from a person between 18 and 59 years old who received the Ad26.COV2.S COVID-19 vaccine or a placebo. CDR3s include the opening cysteine and the closing phenylalanine or tryptophan. Each record gives: J gene, clone size, D gene, V gene, CDR3 DNA, CDR3 protein. D genes are given only for firm matches. Where a row states a size, it is once, few, many or the class of an expanded clone; other rows omit it.

>TRBJ2-4|-|-|TRBV5-8
TGTGCCAGCAGCTTGGTGGAAGCCAAAAACATTCAGTACTTC
CASSLVEAKNIQYF
>TRBJ2-1|-|TRBD2|TRBV7-8
TGTGCCAGCAGCTTAGGCGGGGGGAGAACCTACAATGAGCAGTTCTTC
CASSLGGGRTYNEQFF
>TRBJ2-7|few|-|TRBV28
TGTGCCAGCAGCTTGGCTCTAGCCCCCTACGAGCAGTACTTC
CASSLALAPYEQYF
>TRBJ2-2|-|-|TRBV7-9
TGTGCCAGCAGCTTAGCGGGGGCGAACACCGGGGAGCTGTTTTTT
CASSLAGANTGELFF
>TRBJ1-4|-|-|TRBV30
TGTGCCTGGAGTCCCGGGGAAGGTGAAAAACTGTTTTTT
CAWSPGEGEKLFF
>TRBJ1-2|-|TRBD1|TRBV29-1
TGCAGCGTTGCGCGACAGGGGGCTAGCTATGGCTACACCTTC
CSVARQGASYGYTF
>TRBJ1-2|-|TRBD1|TRBV28
TGTGCCAGCAGGCCCACGGGACAGGGGGTATATGGCTACACCTTC
CASRPTGQGVYGYTF
>TRBJ2-3|-|-|TRBV15
TGTGCCACCAGCAGAGATGGCGCTAGCACAGATACGCAGTATTTT
CATSRDGASTDTQYF
>TRBJ2-1|-|-|TRBV24-1
TGTGCCACCAGTGCGATAGAAAGAGACAATGAGCAGTTCTTC
CATSAIERDNEQFF
>TRBJ2-7|-|-|TRBV27
TGTGCCAGCAGTGACACAAGGGTCTACGAGCAGTACTTC
CASSDTRVYEQYF
>TRBJ1-5|once|-|TRBV2
TGTGCCAGCTCCGACATACATAGCAATCAGCCCCAGCATTTT
CASSDIHSNQPQHF
>TRBJ1-1|-|-|TRBV11-1
TGTGCCAGCAGCCGTTGGGAGGCCCTGAACACTGAAGCTTTCTTT
CASSRWEALNTEAFF
>TRBJ2-1|-|TRBD1|TRBV5-5
TGTGCCAGCAGCTTGGAACAGGGGCCCTACAATGAGCAGTTCTTC
CASSLEQGPYNEQFF
>TRBJ2-1|-|TRBD2|TRBV29-1
TGCAGCGTTGGCCAGAGACTAGCGGGACTGAACAATGAGCAGTTCTTC
CSVGQRLAGLNNEQFF
>TRBJ2-3|-|-|TRBV27
TGTGCCAGCAGTTTATCGTCTGAACTATATCCCCAGGGAGATACGCAGTATTTT
CASSLSSELYPQGDTQYF
>TRBJ2-5|-|TRBD2|TRBV27
TGTGCCAGCAGTCCTCGGTCGACTAGCGGGGGAGGAGAGACCCAGTACTTC
CASSPRSTSGGGETQYF
>TRBJ1-2|-|TRBD1|TRBV2
TGTGCCAGCAGGGGGACAGGGGGAACCGGCCATGGCTACACCTTC
CASRGTGGTGHGYTF
>TRBJ2-1|-|-|TRBV7-7
TGTGCCAGCAGCCCGCGGCTAGAAGGGGAGCAGTTCTTC
CASSPRLEGEQFF
>TRBJ2-1|-|TRBD2|TRBV7-6
TGTGCCAGCAGCCGACTAGCGGAAAATGAGCAGTTCTTC
CASSRLAENEQFF
>TRBJ1-2|-|TRBD1|TRBV10-2
TGCGCCAGCAGTGATCCCTGGACAGGGGGAGACTATGGCTACACCTTC
CASSDPWTGGDYGYTF
>TRBJ2-2|-|-|TRBV2
TGTGCCAGCAGTGGGGGACTGGAGGCCGGGGAGCTGTTTTTT
CASSGGLEAGELFF
>TRBJ2-5|-|-|TRBV10-3
TGTGCCATCAGTGAAAAGAGAGAGACCCAGTACTTC
CAISEKRETQYF
>TRBJ1-2|-|TRBD1|TRBV6-5
TGTGCCAGCAGTCGGGACAGGGAGATAAATGGCTACACCTTC
CASSRDREINGYTF
>TRBJ2-7|-|-|TRBV5-6
TGTGCCAGCAGCTTACACCCACCCCTTGGGACTGAAGAATCTTACGAGCAGTACTTC
CASSLHPPLGTEESYEQYF
>TRBJ1-3|-|-|TRBV28
TGTGCCAGCAGTCTCTGGGTTATCCGGGACCGTACTTTTTCTGGAAACACCATATATTTT
CASSLWVIRDRTFSGNTIYF
>TRBJ2-3|-|-|TRBV18
TGTGCCAGCTCACCCGAGACAGGTCTCACAGATACGCAGTATTTT
CASSPETGLTDTQYF
>TRBJ2-2|-|TRBD1|TRBV28
TGTGCCAGCATCCAAGGACAGGGGGCGCCCGGGGAGCTGTTTTTT
CASIQGQGAPGELFF
>TRBJ1-4|-|TRBD1|TRBV28
TGTGCCAGCAGTCCACGGACAGGGGGCAGGGAAAAACTGTTTTTT
CASSPRTGGREKLFF
>TRBJ2-2|-|-|TRBV6-4
TGTGCCAGCAGCCCGAGAGGGTTCACCGGGGAGCTGTTTTTT
CASSPRGFTGELFF
>TRBJ2-4|-|-|TRBV6-5
TGTGCCAGCAGTTACTCGTTTGAGGGGGCCAAAAACATTCAGTACTTC
CASSYSFEGAKNIQYF
>TRBJ2-7|-|TRBD2|TRBV15
TGTGCCACCAGCAGAGATCCTAGCGGGAGGGCCTTTCAGTACGAGCAGTACTTC
CATSRDPSGRAFQYEQYF
>TRBJ2-1|-|TRBD2|TRBV20-1
TGCAGTGCTAGTAGCGGGAGTAGGAATGAGCAGTTCTTC
CSASSGSRNEQFF
>TRBJ1-5|-|-|TRBV12-3/TRBV12-4
TGTGCCAGCAGCCAGGACGGCAATCAGCCCCAGCATTTT
CASSQDGNQPQHF
>TRBJ2-2|-|-|TRBV7-3
TGTGCCAGCAGCTCTCAATCCGGGGAGCTGTTTTTT
CASSSQSGELFF
>TRBJ2-2|-|TRBD2|TRBV7-2
TGTGCCAGCAGCGCCGGACTAGCGGGAGTACTTACCGGGGAGCTGTTTTTT
CASSAGLAGVLTGELFF
>TRBJ2-2|-|-|TRBV7-9
TGTGCCAGCAGCCCCACCCGGGACACCGGGGAGCTGTTTTTT
CASSPTRDTGELFF
>TRBJ1-1|-|-|TRBV6-5
TGTGCCAGCAAACCTGGCCCCAGGAACACTGAAGCTTTCTTT
CASKPGPRNTEAFF
>TRBJ2-7|-|TRBD1|TRBV7-6
TGTGCCAGCAGCTTAGGTCAGGGGGCTAGCTCCTACGAGCAGTACTTC
CASSLGQGASSYEQYF
>TRBJ2-2|-|-|TRBV7-2
TGTGCCAGCAGCTCACCGCGCCAGTATGGTCCCGGGGAGCTGTTTTTT
CASSSPRQYGPGELFF
>TRBJ2-3|-|TRBD2|TRBV2
TGTGCCAGCAGGGGGACTAGCGGGAGGCCGACAGATACGCAGTATTTT
CASRGTSGRPTDTQYF
>TRBJ2-3|-|-|TRBV5-1
TGCGCCAGCAGCTTGGGTCGCGGCGGGGTGGGAGATACGCAGTATTTT
CASSLGRGGVGDTQYF
>TRBJ2-4|-|TRBD1|TRBV7-9
TGTGCCAGCAGCCCAACCGGGACAGGGGTTTTGAACATTCAGTACTTC
CASSPTGTGVLNIQYF
>TRBJ2-3|-|TRBD1|TRBV7-3
TGTGCCAGCAGCTCGACAGGGGCCCCCACAGATACGCAGTATTTT
CASSSTGAPTDTQYF
>TRBJ1-6|-|-|TRBV11-2
TGTGCCAGCAGCTTAGGGGCCTATAATTCACCCCTCCACTTT
CASSLGAYNSPLHF
>TRBJ2-7|-|-|TRBV6-4
TGTGCCAGCAGTGAATCTACAGGGTCGGCATCCTACGAGCAGTACTTC
CASSESTGSASYEQYF
>TRBJ2-7|-|TRBD2|TRBV24-1
TGTGCCACCAGTGATCCTGGAAAAGCGGGAGACTCCTACGAGCAGTACTTC
CATSDPGKAGDSYEQYF
>TRBJ2-1|-|-|TRBV6-4
TGTGCCAGCAGTGACGGTGCGGACCCCAACAATGAGCAGTTCTTC
CASSDGADPNNEQFF
>TRBJ1-2|-|-|TRBV28
TGTGCCAGCACCTCCGGGGTTAACTATGGCTACACCTTC
CASTSGVNYGYTF
>TRBJ2-7|-|-|TRBV23-1
TGCGCCAGCACTTCAAAGGACACTTCCTCCTACGAGCAGTACTTC
CASTSKDTSSYEQYF
>TRBJ2-7|-|TRBD1|TRBV5-1
TGCGCCAGCAGGCCGACAGGGGGGCCCTACGAGCAGTACTTC
CASRPTGGPYEQYF